Shown below are 24 T cell receptor beta chains from a single sample sequenced in a study of blood T cell repertoires in COVID-19 (dated by TCRdb to 2020 to 2021). The method behind the library was the immunoSEQ multiplex PCR assay. The clones in this table, taken by TCRdb from immuneACCESS, are in-frame only. Not every clone is retained; where verified, under half of the shortfall comes from an unresolved V gene, and the cause of the rest is unknown. The sample yields approximately 81,000 clones; about 91% were counted once. Of the sample, approximately 12% is held by the ten largest clones. Specimen: peripheral blood. All receptors derive from a man aged 65-85 years with active or convalescent COVID-19.

The CDR3: CASSLQASGQETQYF. CDR3 nucleotides: TGCGCCAGCAGCTTACAGGCCAGCGGGCAAGAGACCCAGTACTTC. This chain uses TRBV5-1 with TRBJ2-5; maybe TRBD2 (6 bases). CDR1 is SGHRS and CDR2 is YFSETQ in the germline V gene. This CDR3 region has 15 residues. With 2 bases removed from V and 2 bases from J, the gap between germline ends came to 13 bases.

The J gene is TRBJ2-7, the V gene TRBV9; TRBD1 aligns across 8 bases. This CDR3 spans 15 amino acids. Germline-derived CDR1 and CDR2 are SGDLS and YYNGEE. V gave up 3 bases and J gave up 8 bases; unmatched junction bases: 13. The CDR3 spells CASSAQGVDTHKQYF. Written as DNA, the CDR3 is TGTGCCAGCAGCGCACAGGGGGTTGACACACATAAGCAGTACTTC. Variable domain in full (rest from reference TRBV9 and TRBJ2-7): DSGVTQTPKHLITATGQRVTLRCSPRSGDLSVYWYQQSLDQGLQFLIQYYNGEERAKGNILERFSAQQFPDLHSELNLSSLELGDSALYFCASSAQGVDTHKQYFGPGTRLTVT.

The CDR3 protein is CASSLSPDRGYQQYF. Here the CDR3 DNA reads TGTGCCAGCAGCTTATCTCCGGACAGGGGCTATCAACAGTACTTC. This chain joins TRBV11-2 and TRBJ2-7, with 9 bases fitting TRBD1. J gave up 10 bases and V 2 bases, and 12 bases lay outside the gene matches. The germline CDR1 and CDR2 sequences are SGHAT and FQNNGV. The length of the CDR3 is 15 residues.

This chain uses TRBV15 with TRBJ2-5, with 12 positions matching TRBD1. V was pared by 4 bases and J by 5 bases, with 11 bases of the junction left unmatched. The CDR3 is made up of 17 amino acids. CDR1 and CDR2 (germline): LNHNV, YYDKDF (reference sequence). The CDR3 spells CATSNFWGQGALETQYF. In nucleotides, the CDR3 is TGTGCCACCAGCAACTTCTGGGGACAGGGGGCTTTGGAGACCCAGTACTTC.

This chain connects TRBV24-1 to TRBJ2-1; TRBD1 might be the D (6 bases). V shed 3 bases and J shed 4 bases, with 15 bases lying between them. Germline V gene data show CDR1 as KGHDR and CDR2 as SFDVKD. This CDR3 has 16 residues. The DNA of the CDR3 is TGTGCCACCAGTGATCCCGGGACACCCAATTACAATGAGCAGTTCTTC. It yields the protein CATSDPGTPNYNEQFF.

The chain carries TRBV15 and TRBJ2-7; 9 bases agree with TRBD1. V was clipped by 5 bases and J by 3 bases; unmatched bases: 11. Germline CDR1 is LNHNV and CDR2 is YYDKDF (reference sequence). The CDR3 is 16 residues long. The CDR3 coding sequence is TGTGCCACCAGCGCGCACCGGGACAGGGCCGACTACGAGCAGTACTTC. It yields the protein CATSAHRDRADYEQYF.

This chain links TRBV7-2 with TRBJ2-2, with TRBD2 as a possible D gene (6 bases). V dropped 2 bases and J dropped 1 base, with 17 bases sitting between them. The CDR3 contains 18 residues. From germline, CDR1 is SGHTA and CDR2 FQGNSA. This chain's CDR3 is CASSLPPGLRKNTGELFF. For the CDR3, the DNA is TGTGCCAGCAGCTTACCTCCCGGACTAAGAAAGAACACCGGGGAGCTGTTTTTT.

V is TRBV5-4 and J is TRBJ2-7; D call uncertain. This CDR3 region has 12 residues. Germline V gene data show CDR1 as SGHNT and CDR2 as YYREEE (reference sequence). V dropped 4 bases and J dropped 4 bases, with 9 bases sitting between them. DNA of the CDR3: TGTGCCAGCAGCAGAACAAATTACGAGCAGTACTTC. It specifies CASSRTNYEQYF.

This clone came up once. The chain recombines TRBV7-2 with TRBJ1-2; weak D call: TRBD1 (5 bases). Between the trimmed V and J ends, which lost 4 bases and 5 bases, there was a span of 14 bases. The CDR3 loop spans 14 amino acids. Germline CDR1 SGHTA, CDR2 FQGNSA. The CDR3 DNA is TGTGCCAGCAGCTATCGGGACTACAGATATGGCTACACCTTC. Translation: CASSYRDYRYGYTF.

There are many counts of this clone. V gene TRBV6-4 combines with J gene TRBJ2-2; 7 bases fit TRBD1. The CDR3 runs 14 residues. CDR1 and CDR2 from the germline V gene are MRHNA and SNTAGT. The J segment lost 7 bases and the V segment lost 3 bases, leaving 5 bases of the junction unmatched. The CDR3 here is CASSDTGEDGELFF. CDR3 nucleotides: TGTGCCAGCAGTGATACAGGGGAAGACGGGGAGCTGTTTTTT.

This rearrangement joins TRBV15 to TRBJ1-5, with D possibly matching TRBD1 (6 bases). The germline CDR1 and CDR2 sequences are LNHNV and YYDKDF (reference sequence). The V end lost 0 bases, the J end lost 13 bases, and 16 bases lay between the germline ends. The CDR3 runs to 14 residues. CDR3 bases: TGTGCCACCAGCAGAGATGGTATAGGGGGGGGTCAGCATTTT. Translating it yields CATSRDGIGGGQHF.

This chain links TRBV3-1 (or the pseudogene TRBV3-2) with TRBJ2-3, with 8 bases that match TRBD2. The length of the CDR3 is 17 residues. J gave up 2 bases and V 7 bases, and 14 bases lay outside the gene matches. Germline V lookup: CDR1 LGHDT, CDR2 YNNKEL (reference sequence). The CDR3 is CASNKFGIAGTTDTQYF. The CDR3 nucleotides read TGTGCCAGCAATAAGTTCGGGATAGCGGGGACCACAGATACGCAGTATTTT.

The V call is TRBV3-1 (or the pseudogene TRBV3-2), the J call TRBJ1-3; 8 nucleotides align to TRBD1. This CDR3 has 16 residues. The germline V gene encodes CDR1 LGHDT and CDR2 YNNKEL (reference sequence). V lost 2 bases and J lost 2; bases outside the gene matches: 5. Here the CDR3 reads CASSQNQGAPGNTIYF. For the CDR3, the DNA is TGTGCCAGCAGCCAAAATCAGGGGGCGCCTGGAAACACCATATATTTT.

The rearrangement joins TRBV3-1 (or the pseudogene TRBV3-2) to TRBJ1-2, with unresolved D. V gave up 2 bases and J gave up 4 bases, with 5 bases separating them. The length of the CDR3 is 12 residues. Germline loops: CDR1 LGHDT, CDR2 YNNKEL (reference sequence). The CDR3 loop is CASSQNSYGYTF. CDR3 in DNA: TGTGCCAGCAGCCAAAACAGCTATGGCTACACCTTC.

The chain links TRBV5-4 to TRBJ2-5, with 9 bases matching TRBD1. The V gene end was trimmed by 2 bases and the J gene end by 5 bases; junction bases not matched to a gene: 7. This CDR3 has 15 amino acids. Germline values: CDR1 SGHNT, CDR2 YYREEE (reference sequence). As DNA, the CDR3 is TGTGCCAGCAGCTTTAACAGGGGGCAGGGGGAGACCCAGTACTTC. Its protein product is CASSFNRGQGETQYF.

The genes are TRBV10-3 and TRBJ2-1, with D possibly TRBD1 on 5 matching bases. Trimming removed 0 bases from V and 3 bases from J, with 9 bases in between. The CDR3 runs to 15 residues. Germline V gene data show CDR1 as ENHRY and CDR2 as SYGVKD. The CDR3 reads CAISESPDNYNEQFF. Written as DNA, the CDR3 is TGTGCCATCAGTGAGTCCCCGGACAACTACAATGAGCAGTTCTTC.

The V gene is TRBV5-1, the J gene TRBJ1-4, with no clear D. This CDR3 spans 14 amino acids. The germline gives CDR1 SGHRS, CDR2 YFSETQ. The germline V and J ends were trimmed by 4 bases and 7 bases, with 14 bases remaining between them. CDR3 nucleotides: TGCGCCAGCAGCCCGGGAGCGGCAATTGAAAAACTGTTTTTT. This gives the protein CASSPGAAIEKLFF.

The chain uses TRBV4-1 and TRBJ1-1; TRBD1 aligns across 7 bases. V lost 4 bases, J lost 4 bases, and 12 bases stayed unmatched. The length of the CDR3 is 16 residues. Germline V CDR1 and CDR2: MGHRA, YSYEKL. CDR3 loop: CASSPRQGRVGTEAFF. The DNA of the CDR3 is TGCGCCAGCAGCCCCCGACAGGGAAGGGTGGGCACTGAAGCTTTCTTT.

V and J are TRBV5-5 and TRBJ2-7; 12 bases fit TRBD1. Losses at the gene ends were 2 bases for V and 2 bases for J; bases not matched to a gene: 14. Germline V gene sequence: CDR1 SGHKS, CDR2 YYEKEE (reference sequence). The CDR3 extends over 19 amino acids. CDR3 loop: CASSFSPGTGGGRTYEQYF. Here the CDR3 DNA reads TGTGCCAGCAGCTTTTCACCCGGGACAGGGGGCGGTCGGACCTACGAGCAGTACTTC.

The chain is built from TRBV24-1 and TRBJ1-2; TRBD1 is a possible D gene (5 bases). Trimming left V 6 bases short and J 2 bases short, with 9 bases between. Germline V gene sequence: CDR1 KGHDR, CDR2 SFDVKD. This CDR3 is built from 13 residues. CDR3 sequence reads: CATSIGANYGYTF. In nucleotides, the CDR3 is TGTGCCACCAGTATTGGGGCGAACTATGGCTACACCTTC.

The chain couples TRBV5-5 to TRBJ2-5, with a tentative D call TRBD1 (6 bases). V gave up 4 bases and J gave up 1 base, with 11 bases separating them. Germline CDR1 SGHKS, CDR2 YYEKEE (reference sequence). This CDR3 is 14 amino acids long. CDR3 in amino acids: CASSLGQIQETQYF. In nucleotides, the CDR3 is TGTGCCAGCAGCCTCGGACAGATCCAAGAGACCCAGTACTTC. Using reference TRBV5-5 and TRBJ2-5 for the parts outside the CDR3, the full variable domain is DAGVTQSPTHLIKTRGQQVTLRCSPISGHKSVSWYQQVLGQGPQFIFQYYEKEERGRGNFPDRFSARQFPNYSSELNVNALLLGDSALYLCASSLGQIQETQYFGPGTRLLVL.

The gene calls are TRBV3-1 (or the pseudogene TRBV3-2) and TRBJ2-5; 8 bases map to TRBD2. This CDR3 has 13 amino acids. After removal of 4 bases from V and 5 bases from J, the junction contained 3 bases not matched to a gene. Germline-derived CDR1 and CDR2 are LGHDT and YNNKEL (reference sequence). The CDR3 sequence is CASSLRGGETQYF. The CDR3 region has the DNA TGTGCCAGCAGCCTTCGGGGGGGCGAGACCCAGTACTTC.

The chain is built from TRBV20-1 and TRBJ1-1; D is undetermined. From germline, CDR1 is DFQATT and CDR2 SNEGSKA (reference sequence). The CDR3 runs to 11 residues. Trimming pared 6 bases from V and 4 bases from J, leaving 9 bases between. The CDR3 loop is CSATGGTEAFF. CDR3 bases: TGCAGTGCGACGGGAGGCACTGAAGCTTTCTTT.

The CDR3 DNA sequence: TGCGCCAGCACGCCTTCCCTGGGGGGTCACAATGAGCAGTTCTTC. Its protein is CASTPSLGGHNEQFF. The gene calls are TRBV4-1 and TRBJ2-1; TRBD2 might be the D (6 bases). The length of the CDR3 is 15 residues. Trimming removed 7 bases from V and 5 bases from J, with 18 bases in between. CDR1 is MGHRA and CDR2 is YSYEKL in the germline V gene.